This TCR beta chain was sequenced for a study of T cell repertoires in cytomegalovirus infection. TCRdb fed the reads into MiXCR, producing one record per CDR3 protein. The sample lists about 83,000 distinct CDR3 sequences, approximately 43% seen once, with about 92% in the top ten. Trimming pared 5 bases from V and 3 bases from J, leaving 23 bases between. There are 17 residues in the CDR3. In germline, CDR1 is SEHNR, CDR2 FQNEAQ (reference sequence). This clonotype was seen just once. Its cognate antigen is unknown. This clonotype originated in a human donor in good health (CMV status not recorded). Some clones in this sample may be carry-over from other donors' samples. This specimen was CD8+ T cells from cultured PBMCs, taken from culture after CMV antigen stimulation. The V call is TRBV7-9, the J call TRBJ2-7; D gene ambiguous. Here the CDR3 reads CASSPTRSSTGDYEQYF. The CDR3 coding sequence is TGTGCCAGCAGCCCGACCCGCAGCAGTACCGGAGACTACGAGCAGTACTTC.